Listed below are T cell receptor beta chains from one sample, sequenced in a study of OX40 agonist ivuxolimab in advanced cancers. Repertoires were generated with immunoSEQ multiplex PCR, while TCRdb's copy carries only in-frame clones and drops some. The table has more than 65,000 clones, 80% seen once; the top ten hold approximately 2.3%. Sequenced material: CD4+ or CD8+ T cells sorted from blood, taken in a trial of the OX40 agonist ivuxolimab. These receptors originate from an adult with an advanced solid tumor such as melanoma, head and neck, liver or kidney cancer. Each CDR3 is given with its conserved first and last residue. Fields, in order: clone size, J gene, D gene, V gene, CDR3 DNA, CDR3 protein. A D gene is named only where the DNA matches it firmly. Not all rows give a size; the values are once, few, many and, for expanded clones, a class.

abundance: NA; j_gene: TRBJ2-5; d_gene: NA; v_gene: TRBV28; CDR3nt: TGTGCCAGCAGTTTCGGGGAGACCCAGTACTTC; CDR3aa: CASSFGETQYF
abundance: NA; j_gene: TRBJ2-7; d_gene: TRBD2; v_gene: TRBV28; CDR3nt: TGTGCCAGCAGTTTAAAACTAGCGGGCGAGCAGTACTTC; CDR3aa: CASSLKLAGEQYF
abundance: NA; j_gene: TRBJ1-1; d_gene: NA; v_gene: TRBV7-8; CDR3nt: TGTGCCAGCAGCCCCCCCGGGGCTGGGGCTGAAGCTTTCTTT; CDR3aa: CASSPPGAGAEAFF
abundance: NA; j_gene: TRBJ2-2; d_gene: NA; v_gene: TRBV4-2; CDR3nt: TGTGCCAGCAGCCAAGATTCGGGTGTCGGGGAGCTGTTTTTT; CDR3aa: CASSQDSGVGELFF
abundance: NA; j_gene: TRBJ2-3; d_gene: TRBD2; v_gene: TRBV29-1; CDR3nt: TGCAGTGGGGTTCAACTAGCGGGAGCAGATACGCAGTATTTT; CDR3aa: CSGVQLAGADTQYF
abundance: once; j_gene: TRBJ2-5; d_gene: NA; v_gene: TRBV6-5; CDR3nt: TGTGCCAGCAGTTGGGGGACCGGGGCTAGGAAAGAGACCCAGTACTTC; CDR3aa: CASSWGTGARKETQYF
abundance: NA; j_gene: TRBJ1-4; d_gene: NA; v_gene: TRBV7-9; CDR3nt: TGTGCCAGCAGCTTAGCGGGCCTGGGGACTAATGAAAAACTGTTTTTT; CDR3aa: CASSLAGLGTNEKLFF
abundance: NA; j_gene: TRBJ2-5; d_gene: NA; v_gene: TRBV9; CDR3nt: TGTGCCAGCAGCGAGAGCGCAAGGGAGACCCAGTACTTC; CDR3aa: CASSESARETQYF
abundance: NA; j_gene: TRBJ2-2; d_gene: TRBD1; v_gene: TRBV7-3; CDR3nt: TGTGCCAGCAGCCACACAGGGGGATTCACCGGGGAGCTGTTTTTT; CDR3aa: CASSHTGGFTGELFF
abundance: NA; j_gene: TRBJ1-4; d_gene: NA; v_gene: TRBV5-1; CDR3nt: TGCGCCAGCAGCGGGGCGGGGGCTAATGAAAAACTGTTTTTT; CDR3aa: CASSGAGANEKLFF
abundance: NA; j_gene: TRBJ2-5; d_gene: NA; v_gene: TRBV30; CDR3nt: TGTGCCTGGAGTGTACGAAGTTGGAGGGACCAAGAGACCCAGTACTTC; CDR3aa: CAWSVRSWRDQETQYF
abundance: NA; j_gene: TRBJ2-5; d_gene: NA; v_gene: TRBV19; CDR3nt: TGTGCCAGTAGTGGGGGGGAGACCCAGTACTTC; CDR3aa: CASSGGETQYF
abundance: NA; j_gene: TRBJ2-3; d_gene: TRBD2; v_gene: TRBV9; CDR3nt: TGTGCCAGCAGCGTAGGACTAGCGGGGGGGATCACAGATACGCAGTATTTT; CDR3aa: CASSVGLAGGITDTQYF
abundance: NA; j_gene: TRBJ1-6; d_gene: TRBD1; v_gene: TRBV7-9; CDR3nt: TGTGCCAGCAGCTTAGGGACAGGGTCCAGTAATTCACCCCTCCACTTT; CDR3aa: CASSLGTGSSNSPLHF
abundance: few; j_gene: TRBJ2-7; d_gene: NA; v_gene: TRBV10-1; CDR3nt: TGCGCCAGCAGTGCCGGACACAGCTCCTACGAGCAGTACTTC; CDR3aa: CASSAGHSSYEQYF
abundance: NA; j_gene: TRBJ2-1; d_gene: TRBD2; v_gene: TRBV15; CDR3nt: TGTGCCACCAGCAGAGATTCGGGGACTAGCGGGGGGAAGCAGTTCTTC; CDR3aa: CATSRDSGTSGGKQFF
abundance: once; j_gene: TRBJ2-7; d_gene: TRBD2; v_gene: TRBV18; CDR3nt: TGTGCCAGCTCACTTCAAGCGGGAGGGCCTCGATACGAGCAGTACTTC; CDR3aa: CASSLQAGGPRYEQYF
abundance: NA; j_gene: TRBJ1-5; d_gene: TRBD1; v_gene: TRBV30; CDR3nt: TGTGCCTGGCAGGGGGATCCTAATCAGCCCCAGCATTTT; CDR3aa: CAWQGDPNQPQHF
abundance: NA; j_gene: TRBJ2-7; d_gene: NA; v_gene: TRBV6-1; CDR3nt: TGTGCCAGCAGGTCCCGGGGTCGCTCCTACGAGCAGTACTTC; CDR3aa: CASRSRGRSYEQYF
abundance: NA; j_gene: TRBJ1-1; d_gene: NA; v_gene: TRBV18; CDR3nt: TGTGCCAGCTCACCGGGACGGGGGGCATACACTGAAGCTTTCTTT; CDR3aa: CASSPGRGAYTEAFF
abundance: NA; j_gene: TRBJ2-7; d_gene: TRBD2; v_gene: TRBV11-2; CDR3nt: TGTGCCAGCAGACTAGCGGGGCGGACCTCCTACGAGCAGTACTTC; CDR3aa: CASRLAGRTSYEQYF
abundance: NA; j_gene: TRBJ2-3; d_gene: NA; v_gene: TRBV7-9; CDR3nt: TGTGCCAGCAGCCCCCCTCCCGGGAGTCCCACAGATACGCAGTATTTT; CDR3aa: CASSPPPGSPTDTQYF
abundance: NA; j_gene: TRBJ2-3; d_gene: TRBD2; v_gene: TRBV5-4; CDR3nt: TGTGCCAGCAGCTTGGGGGGACTAGCGGCCACAGATACGCAGTATTTT; CDR3aa: CASSLGGLAATDTQYF
abundance: NA; j_gene: TRBJ2-5; d_gene: NA; v_gene: TRBV18; CDR3nt: TGTGCCAGCTCACCCTCCCAGGGGCGGGTTGAGACCCAGTACTTC; CDR3aa: CASSPSQGRVETQYF
abundance: once; j_gene: TRBJ2-1; d_gene: TRBD1; v_gene: TRBV14; CDR3nt: TGTGCCAGCAGCCGAGGGACAGGGGGGAGGAATGAGCAGTTCTTC; CDR3aa: CASSRGTGGRNEQFF
abundance: once; j_gene: TRBJ2-7; d_gene: TRBD2; v_gene: TRBV10-1; CDR3nt: TGCGCCAGCAGTGAGTCCCGCCTAGCGGGGGGCGACGAGCAGTACTTC; CDR3aa: CASSESRLAGGDEQYF
abundance: once; j_gene: TRBJ2-7; d_gene: NA; v_gene: TRBV5-1; CDR3nt: TGCGCCAGCAGCTCCCAGGGATTTACCTACGAGCAGTACTTC; CDR3aa: CASSSQGFTYEQYF
abundance: NA; j_gene: TRBJ2-1; d_gene: NA; v_gene: TRBV30; CDR3nt: TGTGCCTGGACGTACAGGAGCTCCTACAATGAGCAGTTCTTC; CDR3aa: CAWTYRSSYNEQFF
abundance: once; j_gene: TRBJ2-7; d_gene: NA; v_gene: TRBV7-9; CDR3nt: TGTGCCAGCGGAAGGGATTCCTACGAGCAGTACTTC; CDR3aa: CASGRDSYEQYF
abundance: NA; j_gene: TRBJ2-4; d_gene: NA; v_gene: TRBV5-8; CDR3nt: TGTGCCAGCAGCCGGGGGCCTACTGGGGAAAACATTCAGTACTTC; CDR3aa: CASSRGPTGENIQYF
abundance: NA; j_gene: TRBJ2-1; d_gene: NA; v_gene: TRBV19; CDR3nt: TGTGCCACCAGGAGCTCCTACAATGAGCAGTTCTTC; CDR3aa: CATRSSYNEQFF
abundance: NA; j_gene: TRBJ2-5; d_gene: NA; v_gene: TRBV5-1; CDR3nt: TGCGCCAGCAGCTTGGGGGGTAGCAGGGAGACCCAGTACTTC; CDR3aa: CASSLGGSRETQYF